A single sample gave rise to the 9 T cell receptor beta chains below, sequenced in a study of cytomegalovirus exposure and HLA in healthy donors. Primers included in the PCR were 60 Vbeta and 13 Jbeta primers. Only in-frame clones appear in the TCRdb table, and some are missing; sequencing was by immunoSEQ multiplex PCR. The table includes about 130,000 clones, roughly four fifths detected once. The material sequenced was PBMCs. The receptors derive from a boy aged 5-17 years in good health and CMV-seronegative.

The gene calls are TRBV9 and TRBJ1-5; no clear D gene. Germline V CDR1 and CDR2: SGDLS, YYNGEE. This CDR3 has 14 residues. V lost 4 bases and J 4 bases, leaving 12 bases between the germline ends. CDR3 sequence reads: CASSPTPSNQPQHF. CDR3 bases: TGTGCCAGCAGCCCAACACCTTCGAATCAGCCCCAGCATTTT.

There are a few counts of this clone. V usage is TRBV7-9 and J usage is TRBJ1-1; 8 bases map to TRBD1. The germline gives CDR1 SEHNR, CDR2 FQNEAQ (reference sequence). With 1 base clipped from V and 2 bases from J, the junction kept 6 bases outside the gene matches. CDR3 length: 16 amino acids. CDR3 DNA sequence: TGTGCCAGCAGCTTAGAGACAGGGGCCGGCAACACTGAAGCTTTCTTT. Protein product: CASSLETGAGNTEAFF.

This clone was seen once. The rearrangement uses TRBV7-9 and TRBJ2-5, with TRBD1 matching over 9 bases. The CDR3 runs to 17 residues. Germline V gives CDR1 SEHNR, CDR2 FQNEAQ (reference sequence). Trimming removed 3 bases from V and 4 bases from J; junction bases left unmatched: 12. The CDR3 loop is CASSFLARDRVGETQYF. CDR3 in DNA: TGTGCCAGCAGCTTCTTAGCCAGGGACAGGGTGGGAGAGACCCAGTACTTC.

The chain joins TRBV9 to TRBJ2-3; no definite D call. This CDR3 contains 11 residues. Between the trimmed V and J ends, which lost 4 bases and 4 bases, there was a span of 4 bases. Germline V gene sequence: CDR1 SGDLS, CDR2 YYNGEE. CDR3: CASSLSDTQYF. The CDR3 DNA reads TGTGCCAGCAGCTTATCAGATACGCAGTATTTT.

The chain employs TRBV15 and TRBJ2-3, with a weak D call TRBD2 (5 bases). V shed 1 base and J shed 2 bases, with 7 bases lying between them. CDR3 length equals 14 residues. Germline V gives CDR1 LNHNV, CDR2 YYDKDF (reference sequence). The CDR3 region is CATSRGTLTDTQYF. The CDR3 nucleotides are TGTGCCACCAGCAGAGGGACTCTCACAGATACGCAGTATTTT.

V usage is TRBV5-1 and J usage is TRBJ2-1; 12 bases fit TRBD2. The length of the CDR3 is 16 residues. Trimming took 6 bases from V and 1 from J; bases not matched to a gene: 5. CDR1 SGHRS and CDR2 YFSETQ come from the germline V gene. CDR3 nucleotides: TGCGCCAGCACCCTACTAGCGGGGGGATCCTACAATGAGCAGTTCTTC. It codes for CASTLLAGGSYNEQFF.

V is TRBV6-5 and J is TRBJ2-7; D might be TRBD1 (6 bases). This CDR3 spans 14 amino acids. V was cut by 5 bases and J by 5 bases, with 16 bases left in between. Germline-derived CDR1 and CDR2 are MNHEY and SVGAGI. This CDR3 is CASSRTGTSDEQYF. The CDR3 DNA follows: TGTGCCAGCAGTCGCACCGGGACATCTGACGAGCAGTACTTC.

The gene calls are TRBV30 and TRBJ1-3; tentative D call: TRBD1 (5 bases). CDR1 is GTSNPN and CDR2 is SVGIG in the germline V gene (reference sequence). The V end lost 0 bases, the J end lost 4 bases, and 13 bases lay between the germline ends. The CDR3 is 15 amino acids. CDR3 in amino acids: CAWSVGVQLGNTIYF. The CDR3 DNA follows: TGTGCCTGGAGTGTAGGGGTACAGCTCGGAAACACCATATATTTT.

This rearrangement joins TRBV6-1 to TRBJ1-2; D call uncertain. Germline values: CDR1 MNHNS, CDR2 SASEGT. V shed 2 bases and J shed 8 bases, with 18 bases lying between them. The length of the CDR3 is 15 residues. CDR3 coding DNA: TGTGCCAGCAGTGAACCCTATTTGGACGGAGGGGGCTACACCTTC. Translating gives CASSEPYLDGGGYTF.